This section outlines one TCR beta chain sequence together with its context. Its target is not known. Naive CD8 cells lacked CD45RO, underwent positive selection for CCR7 and left out terminally differentiated effector memory CD45RA+ cells. This sample stems from a study of shared clonotypes between healthy human individuals. Study-wide results and caveats: About 5% of naive CD4 clonotypes were shared across a few donors.

Libraries were prepared by immunoSEQ multiplex PCR; TCRdb keeps only in-frame clonotypes and omits some of them. The profile shows around 600,000 clones, 95% of them singletons. CDR3 length equals 14 residues. Trimming cost V 2 bases and J 0 bases, with 8 bases left between them. Per germline, CDR1 MNHNS and CDR2 SASEGT. The sample was naive CD8+ T cells sorted from blood. This TCR derives from a woman in her 30s in good health. The chain links TRBV6-1 to TRBJ2-7, with no clear D. The chain's CDR3 is CASSELGRSYEQYF. The CDR3 nucleotides read TGTGCCAGCAGTGAACTTGGTCGCTCCTACGAGCAGTACTTC.